This TCR beta chain was found in a study of blood T cells in healthy people across ages. This clonotype has at least ten counts. Using a J-beta primer mix together with a sample-barcoded 5' primer, a second PCR was run for about 6 to 12 cycles. TCRdb re-derived calls from the 5' RACE reads in MiXCR, one entry per CDR3 protein. The sample includes 1.8 million or so distinct CDR3 sequences, approximately 40% seen only once; the top ten take roughly 23%. The CDR3 has 15 residues. V was shortened by 1 base and J by 2 bases, with 9 bases between the two germline ends. The germline CDR1 and CDR2 sequences are LGHNA and YNFKEQ.

The chain has TRBV4-2 and TRBJ2-1; D not certain. The sample comprised blood. The receptor comes from a human donor in good health. The CDR3 here is CASSQVSEAYNEQFF. In nucleotides, the CDR3 is TGTGCCAGCAGCCAAGTCTCAGAGGCCTACAATGAGCAGTTCTTC.